The 5 T cell receptor beta chains in this list originate from one sample, sequenced in a study of blood T cells in healthy people across ages. Through a sample-barcoded 5' primer and a J-beta primer mix, a second PCR was run for 7 to 11 cycles. TCRdb called the 5' RACE reads again in MiXCR, with one record for every CDR3 protein. The sample has roughly 1.7 million distinct CDR3 sequences; about 31% are singletons. Specimen: blood. These receptors were collected from a woman aged 25 to 39 in good health.

This clonotype showed up just a few times. V usage is TRBV7-2 and J usage is TRBJ1-2; 8 nucleotides line up with TRBD1. This CDR3 region has 15 residues. Germline CDR1 SGHTA, CDR2 FQGNSA. Trimming removed 4 bases from V and 6 bases from J; junction bases left unmatched: 10. The CDR3 coding sequence is TGTGCCAGCAGCTCCCCGACAGGGGAGTTCGATGGCTACACCTTC. As protein: CASSSPTGEFDGYTF.

The chain employs TRBV7-6 and TRBJ2-1, with TRBD1 matching over 10 bases. Germline CDR1 reads SGHVS; CDR2 reads FNYEAQ. J lost 7 bases, V lost 5 bases, and 8 bases had no gene match. The CDR3 contains 15 residues. CDR3 amino acids: CASSLGQGFGNEQFF. The CDR3 DNA follows: TGTGCCAGCAGCCTGGGACAGGGGTTCGGGAATGAGCAGTTCTTC.

V gene TRBV7-2 combines with J gene TRBJ1-4; D uncertain. Germline lookup yields CDR1 SGHTA and CDR2 FQGNSA. CDR3 size: 16 residues. The V gene lost 6 bases and the J gene lost 9 bases, with 23 bases spanning the gap. DNA for the CDR3: TGTGCCAGCAGTTCATCCGGTGATTCGGGATTGAAAAAACTGTTTTTT. As protein: CASSSSGDSGLKKLFF.

The table lists this clonotype with many counts. The chain uses TRBV10-3 and TRBJ2-7; 9 bases are shared with TRBD1. Germline-derived CDR1 and CDR2 are ENHRY and SYGVKD. This CDR3 comprises 14 residues. The V and J ends lost 6 bases and 7 bases, in that order; junction bases with no gene match: 10. As DNA, the CDR3 is TGTGCCATCAGAGAAACAGGGGGCGCGGGGGAGCAGTACTTC. This translates into CAIRETGGAGEQYF.

The V and J genes are TRBV12-3 or TRBV12-4 and TRBJ2-1; a possible D gene is TRBD2 (5 bases). This CDR3 comprises 14 residues. Trimming stripped 3 bases from V and 7 bases from J, with 13 bases between. CDR3 loop: CASSFAFRGNEQFF. The CDR3, as DNA: TGTGCCAGCAGTTTTGCGTTCCGGGGTAATGAGCAGTTCTTC.